Listed below are T cell receptor beta chains from one sample, sequenced in a study of T cell changes during pregnancy in multiple sclerosis. This table comes from immunoSEQ multiplex PCR, and its TCRdb copy is limited to in-frame clones, with some not included. The top ten hold approximately 0.59% of the sample, which has approximately 51,000 clones, 94% seen once. The starting material was CD4+ T cells from peripheral blood mononuclear cells, obtained in the second trimester of pregnancy. Receptor source: a female donor with multiple sclerosis, enrolled in a pregnancy study. Both conserved end residues are part of each CDR3. Fields, in order: CDR3 protein, CDR3 DNA, V gene, clone size, J gene, CDR3 length, D gene. D genes are given only for firm matches. Not every row has a clone size; where given, it reads once, few, many or a size class.

CDR3aa: CAIRPDSSYEQYF
CDR3nt: TGTGCCATCAGACCGGACAGCTCCTACGAGCAGTACTTC
v_gene: TRBV10-3
abundance: .
j_gene: TRBJ2-7
len: 13
d_gene: .

CDR3aa: CASSDPRINYGYTF
CDR3nt: TGCGCCAGCAGTGACCCCAGGATTAACTATGGCTACACCTTC
v_gene: TRBV10-2
abundance: .
j_gene: TRBJ1-2
len: 14
d_gene: .

CDR3aa: CASSEQGLIGNQPQHF
CDR3nt: TGTGCCAGCAGTGAACAGGGATTGATAGGCAATCAGCCCCAGCATTTT
v_gene: TRBV2
abundance: .
j_gene: TRBJ1-5
len: 16
d_gene: .

CDR3aa: CASSSYGQGTNQPQHF
CDR3nt: TGTGCCAGCAGTTCTTACGGACAGGGGACCAATCAGCCCCAGCATTTT
v_gene: TRBV6-5
abundance: .
j_gene: TRBJ1-5
len: 16
d_gene: TRBD1

CDR3aa: CASSLDPQGENIQYF
CDR3nt: TGTGCCAGCAGCTTGGATCCCCAGGGTGAAAACATTCAGTACTTC
v_gene: TRBV5-4
abundance: .
j_gene: TRBJ2-4
len: 15
d_gene: .

CDR3aa: CASSLDRGGETQYF
CDR3nt: TGTGCCAGCAGCTTGGACAGGGGAGGAGAGACCCAGTACTTC
v_gene: TRBV6-1
abundance: .
j_gene: TRBJ2-5
len: 14
d_gene: TRBD1

CDR3aa: CASSEAQDSSYEQYF
CDR3nt: TGTGCCAGCAGTGAAGCTCAGGACAGCTCCTACGAGCAGTACTTC
v_gene: TRBV7-2
abundance: .
j_gene: TRBJ2-7
len: 15
d_gene: .

CDR3aa: CASSLVGIGGQLERNTIYF
CDR3nt: TGTGCCAGCAGCTTAGTGGGGATCGGAGGACAGCTGGAAAGGAACACCATATATTTT
v_gene: TRBV11-2
abundance: .
j_gene: TRBJ1-3
len: 19
d_gene: .

CDR3aa: CASSFSGGAEDTQYF
CDR3nt: TGTGCCAGCAGCTTTAGCGGGGGGGCAGAAGATACGCAGTATTTT
v_gene: TRBV4-2
abundance: .
j_gene: TRBJ2-3
len: 15
d_gene: TRBD2

CDR3aa: CASSQQFQETQYF
CDR3nt: TGTGCCAGCTCACAACAGTTCCAAGAGACCCAGTACTTC
v_gene: TRBV18
abundance: .
j_gene: TRBJ2-5
len: 13
d_gene: .

CDR3aa: CASSQAPRATNEKLFF
CDR3nt: TGTGCCAGCAGCCAAGCCCCGAGAGCAACTAATGAAAAACTGTTTTTT
v_gene: TRBV7-8
abundance: .
j_gene: TRBJ1-4
len: 16
d_gene: .

CDR3aa: CASILDTGPNYGYTF
CDR3nt: TGTGCCAGCATCCTGGACACCGGCCCAAATTATGGCTACACCTTC
v_gene: TRBV6-6
abundance: once
j_gene: TRBJ1-2
len: 15
d_gene: .

CDR3aa: CASSPGGGSAFGELFF
CDR3nt: TGTGCCAGCAGCCCGGGAGGAGGTTCGGCCTTCGGGGAGCTGTTTTTT
v_gene: TRBV7-2
abundance: .
j_gene: TRBJ2-2
len: 16
d_gene: TRBD2

CDR3aa: CASSLTGGLAGTDTQYF
CDR3nt: TGTGCCAGCAGCTTAACGGGGGGACTAGCGGGCACAGATACGCAGTATTTT
v_gene: TRBV7-3
abundance: .
j_gene: TRBJ2-3
len: 17
d_gene: TRBD2

CDR3aa: CASSLLDRNYGYTF
CDR3nt: TGTGCCAGCAGCTTACTCGACAGGAACTATGGCTACACCTTC
v_gene: TRBV7-3
abundance: .
j_gene: TRBJ1-2
len: 14
d_gene: .

CDR3aa: CASSRRGGTGDEKLFF
CDR3nt: TGTGCCAGCAGCCGCCGTGGGGGGACAGGGGATGAAAAACTGTTTTTT
v_gene: TRBV4-2
abundance: medium-sized
j_gene: TRBJ1-4
len: 16
d_gene: TRBD1

CDR3aa: CASSGDSRGGLTEAFF
CDR3nt: TGTGCCAGCAGCGGGGACTCGCGGGGGGGTTTGACTGAAGCTTTCTTT
v_gene: TRBV5-6
abundance: .
j_gene: TRBJ1-1
len: 16
d_gene: .

CDR3aa: CASSEAGGPPEQFF
CDR3nt: TGTGCCAGCAGTGAAGCGGGGGGGCCTCCGGAGCAGTTCTTC
v_gene: TRBV9
abundance: .
j_gene: TRBJ2-1
len: 14
d_gene: TRBD2

CDR3aa: CASSPPFPAGGYNSPLHF
CDR3nt: TGTGCCAGCTCACCACCCTTCCCGGCAGGGGGCTATAATTCACCCCTCCACTTT
v_gene: TRBV18
abundance: .
j_gene: TRBJ1-6
len: 18
d_gene: TRBD1

CDR3aa: CASSVTGDAYEQYF
CDR3nt: TGTGCCAGCAGCGTTACAGGGGACGCCTACGAGCAGTACTTC
v_gene: TRBV9
abundance: .
j_gene: TRBJ2-7
len: 14
d_gene: TRBD1

CDR3aa: CATSSSGGRDYGYTF
CDR3nt: TGTGCCACCAGCAGCTCAGGGGGCCGTGACTATGGCTACACCTTC
v_gene: TRBV15
abundance: .
j_gene: TRBJ1-2
len: 15
d_gene: TRBD1

CDR3aa: CASSQDRRRVTQYF
CDR3nt: TGTGCCAGCAGCCAAGACAGGCGAAGGGTTACGCAGTATTTT
v_gene: TRBV28
abundance: once
j_gene: TRBJ2-3
len: 14
d_gene: .

CDR3aa: CASSLIGGTNQETQYF
CDR3nt: TGTGCCAGCAGCTTAATCGGTGGGACAAACCAAGAGACCCAGTACTTC
v_gene: TRBV7-3
abundance: .
j_gene: TRBJ2-5
len: 16
d_gene: .

CDR3aa: CATSRDLVRDNGYGYTF
CDR3nt: TGTGCCACCAGCAGAGATCTGGTCCGGGATAACGGATATGGCTACACCTTC
v_gene: TRBV15
abundance: .
j_gene: TRBJ1-2
len: 17
d_gene: .

CDR3aa: CASSLSRDTLAKNIQYF
CDR3nt: TGTGCCAGCAGTTTATCAAGGGACACCCTAGCCAAAAACATTCAGTACTTC
v_gene: TRBV27
abundance: once
j_gene: TRBJ2-4
len: 17
d_gene: .

CDR3aa: CASTLAAGGKETQYF
CDR3nt: TGTGCCAGCACCCTCGCCGCGGGGGGAAAGGAGACCCAGTACTTC
v_gene: TRBV9
abundance: .
j_gene: TRBJ2-5
len: 15
d_gene: TRBD2

CDR3aa: CASSWQGVGNTQYF
CDR3nt: TGTGCCAGCAGCTGGCAGGGGGTAGGAAATACGCAGTATTTT
v_gene: TRBV11-3
abundance: .
j_gene: TRBJ2-3
len: 14
d_gene: TRBD1

CDR3aa: CASSYWGGQTEAFF
CDR3nt: TGTGCCAGCAGTTACTGGGGGGGGCAAACTGAAGCTTTCTTT
v_gene: TRBV6-5
abundance: .
j_gene: TRBJ1-1
len: 14
d_gene: .

CDR3aa: CASSYTGGDSNTEAFF
CDR3nt: TGTGCCAGCTCATACACAGGGGGCGACTCGAACACTGAAGCTTTCTTT
v_gene: TRBV18
abundance: .
j_gene: TRBJ1-1
len: 16
d_gene: TRBD1

CDR3aa: CASSLSGGGNEQFF
CDR3nt: TGCGCCAGCAGCTTGTCGGGGGGCGGGAATGAGCAGTTCTTC
v_gene: TRBV5-1
abundance: .
j_gene: TRBJ2-1
len: 14
d_gene: .

CDR3aa: CASKPGGELFF
CDR3nt: TGTGCCAGCAAACCGGGCGGGGAGCTGTTTTTT
v_gene: TRBV2
abundance: .
j_gene: TRBJ2-2
len: 11
d_gene: .

CDR3aa: CSVEDWGGHGYTF
CDR3nt: TGCAGCGTTGAGGACTGGGGGGGGCATGGCTACACCTTC
v_gene: TRBV29-1
abundance: .
j_gene: TRBJ1-2
len: 13
d_gene: .

CDR3aa: CASRIARAGGTEQYF
CDR3nt: TGTGCCAGCAGGATAGCCCGGGCGGGGGGTACCGAGCAGTACTTC
v_gene: TRBV7-8
abundance: .
j_gene: TRBJ2-7
len: 15
d_gene: TRBD2